This T cell receptor beta chain originates from a study of T cell responses to AZD1222 COVID-19 vaccine (dated by TCRdb to about 2021). For context, the study as a whole: TCR sequencing covered some 250 trial participants: 207 given two doses of AZD1222 and some 25 given two doses of MenACWY control vaccine. Trial participants were enrolled by age into 18-55, 56-69 and 70-plus year subgroups, with approximately 150, 30 and 60 TCR-sequenced participants respectively. On the study overall, not on this receptor specifically: In the small 56-69-year group, the increase in depth fell short of significance, most likely because of low power. The vaccine-associated CD4 TCRs covered the entire spike protein, and the dominant responses fell in regions 160-218 and 743-854. Participants were mostly white British and included more females than males, and it was suggested by the authors that clonal diversity may have been underestimated. Only six AZD1222 recipients were SARS-CoV-2 seropositive at baseline, limiting conclusions about previously exposed vaccinees. After two AZD1222 doses, both the breadth and the depth of spike-specific TCRs were significantly higher than at day 0 and than in MenACWY recipients. Reportedly, close to half of the unique spike-specific TCRs recognized epitopes lying outside the regions that are mutated in the B.1.351 and B.1.1.7 variants. Because no samples from the day 14 peak response were available, repertoires could be characterized only after the peak T cell response.

The time point label on this specimen signifies: about 28 days (+/-7) after the second vaccine dose. AZD1222 recipients with second doses at about 4 weeks or about 12 weeks were pooled, because spike-specific TCR depth and breadth did not differ between schedules. Vaccinee samples were obtained from the UK trials COV001 and COV002, which included a single-blind randomized controlled phase 2/3 trial of AZD1222 (ChAdOx1 nCoV-19) in healthy adults. For TCRbeta chain sequencing, PBMC samples from trial participants were taken at day 0 and at day 28 after the second dose. With regard to this clone: There is no known antigen for this receptor. The record has no base qualities; no much larger clone is one base away.

The CDR3 regions of human TCRbeta chains were analyzed by immunosequencing. The paper's data handling went like this. Repertoire TCRs were checked for matches against a reference library of SARS-CoV-2-specific TCRs that had been generated using the MIRA antigen-specificity platform. Breadth was defined as the fraction of unique TCRs that were SARS-CoV-2-associated, and depth was defined as the fraction of total T cells that were SARS-CoV-2-associated. Using the MIRA data, each spike-specific TCR was mapped to the spike region that the TCR reacts to and placed in a CD4 or CD8 class. Log10-transformed breadth and depth values were compared by one-way ANOVA with Sidak's multiple comparisons tests. The immuneACCESS repertoire file appears here via TCRdb, limited to in-frame rearrangements. These files lack a portion of the clones; in checked studies, under half of the deficit traces to unresolved V genes, and the cause of the others is not known. The DNA gave D and trimming, while V, J and clone size come from that table. The sample table lists 120,000 to 150,000 clones, 80% to 95% of them with a count of one. The ten largest clones take up about 4% of the sample.

Taken from cysteine to phenylalanine, the CDR3 has 14 residues. Only the CDR3 region is kept as DNA, spanning 42 bases read in frame from base 1. Cut back by 6 bases and 2 bases, the V and J ends lie 14 bases apart. The germline V gene specifies SGHTA as CDR1 and FQGNSA as CDR2. The chain is assembled from TRBV7-2 and TRBJ2-7, with the D segment identity uncertain. The sample in question was peripheral blood, obtained 28 days after the second AZD1222 dose. The TCR sequence derives from an adult who received the AZD1222 COVID-19 vaccine. In nucleotide form, the sequence is TGTGCCAGCAGTTCTAAGTCGGGTCCCTACGAGCAGTACTTC. It encodes CASSSKSGPYEQYF. Outside the CDR3, residues come from the reference TRBV7-2 and TRBJ2-7 proteins, so the full variable domain is: GAGVSQSPSNKVTEKGKDVELRCDPISGHTALYWYRQSLGQGLEFLIYFQGNSAPDKSGLPSDRFSAERTGGSVSTLTIQRTQQEDSAVYLCASSSKSGPYEQYFGPGTRLTVT.